Below are 12 T cell receptor beta chains sequenced from a single sample in a study of blood T cells in healthy people across ages. Combining a sample-barcoded 5' primer with a J-beta primer mix, a second PCR ran for roughly 7 to 12 cycles. TCRdb fed the 5' RACE reads into MiXCR, producing one record per CDR3 protein. This sample has about 640,000 distinct CDR3 sequences; around three fifths occur once, and the top ten carry around 37%. Source material: blood. The receptors here all came from a man aged 60-69 years in good health.

The chain has TRBV6-2 or TRBV6-3 and TRBJ2-7; D is unresolved. The germline V gene encodes CDR1 MNHEY and CDR2 SVGEGT. The germline V and J ends were trimmed by 0 bases and 9 bases, with 6 bases remaining between them. This CDR3 is 11 amino acids long. CDR3 residues: CASSYSLGQYF. In DNA form, the CDR3 reads TGTGCCAGCAGTTACTCGTTGGGGCAGTACTTC.

This clonotype has ten or more counts. The chain combines TRBV20-1 with TRBJ2-7; TRBD1 matches 10 bases. CDR1 is DFQATT and CDR2 is SNEGSKA in the germline V gene (reference sequence). Losses at the gene ends were 5 bases for V and 0 bases for J; bases not matched to a gene: 4. The CDR3 sequence is 14 residues long. CDR3 loop: CSAVGTGDSYEQYF. In DNA, the CDR3 is TGCAGTGCTGTGGGGACAGGGGACTCCTACGAGCAGTACTTC.

CDR3 sequence: CASSYGRLAGRNEQFF. The CDR3 DNA follows: TGTGCCAGCAGTTACGGGCGGCTAGCGGGACGCAATGAGCAGTTCTTC. The chain joins TRBV6-5 to TRBJ2-1; 9 bases agree with TRBD2. J was trimmed by 6 bases and V by 2 bases; bases with no gene match: 8. The CDR3 covers 16 residues. CDR1 is MNHEY and CDR2 is SVGAGI in the germline V gene.

The rearrangement links TRBV29-1 to TRBJ1-1, with a tentative D call TRBD1 (6 bases). V was pared by 7 bases and J by 1 base, with 10 bases between. Germline V lookup: CDR1 SQVTM, CDR2 ANQGSEA. The CDR3 consists of 12 residues. The CDR3 reads CSGAQGNTEAFF. The CDR3 DNA sequence: TGCAGCGGCGCACAGGGGAACACTGAAGCTTTCTTT.

The rearrangement links TRBV29-1 to TRBJ2-1, with D possibly matching TRBD2 (7 bases). Trimming took 3 bases from V and 7 from J, leaving 22 bases between them. Germline assignment: CDR1 SQVTM and CDR2 ANQGSEA. CDR3 length: 16 amino acids. Here the CDR3 reads CSVEGRGGGSGNEQFF. The DNA for the CDR3 is TGCAGCGTTGAGGGAAGGGGCGGGGGCTCAGGGAATGAGCAGTTCTTC.

This clonotype has more than one count but fewer than ten. The chain combines TRBV5-1 with TRBJ1-4; weak D call: TRBD1 (5 bases). Trimming pared 6 bases from V and 6 bases from J, leaving 18 bases between. Germline CDR1 reads SGHRS; CDR2 reads YFSETQ. This CDR3 contains 15 residues. This chain's CDR3 is CASKEGIRTDEKLFF. CDR3 in DNA: TGCGCCAGCAAGGAGGGGATTCGGACTGATGAAAAACTGTTTTTT.

V is TRBV15 and J is TRBJ2-7, with D maybe TRBD2 (6 bases). The CDR3 length is 12 residues. The ends were cut back, 10 bases at V and 5 bases at J, with 15 bases in the middle. Germline-derived CDR1 and CDR2 are LNHNV and YYDKDF (reference sequence). The CDR3 sequence: CASPGGADEQYF. Written as DNA, the CDR3 is TGTGCCAGTCCTGGAGGGGCGGACGAGCAGTACTTC. The variable domain in full, completed from reference TRBV15 and TRBJ2-7, reads DAMVIQNPRYQVTQFGKPVTLSCSQTLNHNVMYWYQQKSSQAPKLLFHYYDKDFNNEADTPDNFQSRRPNTSFCFLDIRSPGLGDTAMYLCASPGGADEQYFGPGTRLTVT.

The V and J genes are TRBV14 and TRBJ2-5, with a possible D match to TRBD2 (5 bases). V was trimmed by 1 base and J by 1 base, leaving 13 bases between them. CDR1 is SGHDN and CDR2 is FVKESK in the germline V gene. This CDR3 has 16 residues. For the CDR3, the DNA is TGTGCCAGCAGCCAAGGACTAAGGCCCTTCCAAGAGACCCAGTACTTC. Translating it yields CASSQGLRPFQETQYF.

This clonotype was found a few times. The rearrangement joins TRBV5-1 to TRBJ2-5; 10 bases are a match to TRBD2. With 4 bases clipped from V and 5 bases from J, the junction kept 11 bases outside the gene matches. The CDR3 has 16 amino acids. Germline assignment: CDR1 SGHRS and CDR2 YFSETQ. CDR3 nucleotide sequence: TGCGCCAGCAGCCCTCGTACTAGCGGGGTATCGGAGACCCAGTACTTC. This sequence encodes CASSPRTSGVSETQYF.

CDR3 protein: CASSKRTSNNEQYF. CDR3 nucleotide sequence: TGTGCCAGCAGTAAACGGACTAGCAACAATGAGCAGTACTTC. The chain employs TRBV28 and TRBJ2-5; 8 bases map to TRBD2. The CDR3 runs to 14 residues. CDR1 is MDHEN and CDR2 is SYDVKM in the germline V gene. Losses at the gene ends were 5 bases for V and 11 bases for J; bases not matched to a gene: 13. Variable domain in full (rest from reference TRBV28 and TRBJ2-5): DVKVTQSSRYLVKRTGEKVFLECVQDMDHENMFWYRQDPGLGLRLIYFSYDVKMKEKGDIPEGYSVSREKKERFSLILESASTNQTSMYLCASSKRTSNNEQYFGPGTRLLVL.

V and J are TRBV12-3 or TRBV12-4 and TRBJ2-7; D unclear. The CDR3 covers 13 residues. V lost 2 bases, J lost 7 bases, and 12 bases lay in between. The CDR3 bases are TGTGCCAGCAGTTTAAGGGCTGGGCAGGAGCAGTACTTC. Translated, it gives CASSLRAGQEQYF.

This clonotype was counted between two and nine times. V is TRBV7-8 and J is TRBJ2-4, with D possibly TRBD1 on 6 matching bases. The J call may not be correct, given that the DNA end is closer to TRBJ2-7. CDR3 length: 15 residues. Germline V lookup: CDR1 SGHVS, CDR2 FQNEAQ. The CDR3 DNA follows: TGTGCCAGCAGCTTAGACCTAGCAGGGGCCTACGAGCAGTACTTC. Amino acid sequence: CASSLDLAGAYEQYF.